This T cell receptor beta chain stems from a study of tumor and adjacent non-tumor tissue in lung cancer. Three rounds of nested PCR, following a modified ARM-PCR protocol, produced the TCRbeta library. TCRdb passed the multiplex PCR reads through MiXCR, listing each CDR3 protein once. The sample consists of tens of thousands of distinct CDR3 sequences, 73% of them appearing once. To note about this clonotype: A read error is likely, as this CDR3 ends without the conserved phenylalanine or tryptophan.

CDR1 is SGHNT and CDR2 is YENEEA in the germline V gene. This CDR3 has 14 amino acids. This sample's RNA came from whole unsorted tissue. This clonotype originated in a man aged 55 to 70 with non-small cell lung cancer. The sample was lung tumor tissue. The chain has TRBV11-3 and TRBJ2-5; 7 bases agree with TRBD1. CDR3: CVSSPRQGQETQYL. For the CDR3, the DNA is TGTGTCAGCAGTCCTAGACAGGGCCAAGAGACCCAGTACCTC.